This T cell receptor beta chain was sequenced in a study of blood T cell repertoires in COVID-19. Per the authors' pipeline: Cell counts per sample came from amplifying reference gene primers. This table comes from immunoSEQ multiplex PCR, and its TCRdb copy is limited to in-frame clones, with some not included. That table gives V, J and clone size, and the DNA gave D and trimming. The repertoire consists of 150,000 to 200,000 clones, with approximately 80% occurring once and the leading ten covering roughly 12%. This CDR3 comprises 15 residues. Sequencing used PBMCs or T cells enriched from blood (not recorded which). This TCR was sampled from a man over 45 who had recovered from COVID-19. The chain carries TRBV12-1 and TRBJ2-3; whether TRBD1, the table's D call, matches the DNA was not checked. TRBV12-1 is a pseudogene locus. In nucleotides, the CDR3 is TGTGCCAGCAGCCCACAGGGGGCTAGCACAGATACGCAGTATTTT. Protein: CASSPQGASTDTQYF.